The 14 T cell receptor beta chains below were found in one sample sequenced in a study of blood T cell repertoires in COVID-19. The method was immunoSEQ multiplex PCR; TCRdb's version includes in-frame clones alone and lacks a portion of them. The sample carries 200,000 to 250,000 clones, 83% recorded once. Material for sequencing was peripheral blood. These TCRs come from a woman in her twenties or thirties with COVID-19, enrolled during active disease.

The gene calls are TRBV9 and TRBJ2-2; D perhaps matches TRBD1 (6 bases). This CDR3 is built from 15 residues. The germline CDR1 and CDR2 sequences are SGDLS and YYNGEE. The ends were cut back, 7 bases at V and 5 bases at J, with 18 bases in the middle. CDR3 sequence: CASGRPGRGTGELFF. CDR3 sequence (DNA): TGTGCCAGCGGCCGACCGGGCAGGGGTACCGGGGAGCTGTTTTTT.

This chain links TRBV27 with TRBJ1-1; 7 bases align to TRBD1. Germline V gene sequence: CDR1 MNHEY, CDR2 SMNVEV (reference sequence). The CDR3 sequence is 15 residues long. V lost 5 bases, J lost 2 bases, and 8 bases stayed unmatched. This CDR3 reads CASSRQGAYNTEAFF. In nucleotides, the CDR3 is TGTGCCAGCAGTCGACAGGGCGCATACAACACTGAAGCTTTCTTT.

The chain recombines TRBV6-6 with TRBJ2-5; no definite D call. This CDR3 has 13 amino acids. V lost 5 bases and J lost 1, with 8 bases in between. The germline V gene encodes CDR1 MNHNY and CDR2 SVGAGI (reference sequence). The CDR3 reads CASSTGFQETQYF. DNA for the CDR3: TGTGCCAGCAGTACGGGTTTCCAAGAGACCCAGTACTTC.

This clone was seen only once. V is TRBV19 and J is TRBJ2-3; 10 bases line up with TRBD1. Germline V gene sequence: CDR1 LNHDA, CDR2 SQIVND (reference sequence). The length of the CDR3 is 15 residues. V lost 5 bases to trimming and J lost 1 base; unmatched junction nucleotides: 3. In nucleotides, the CDR3 is TGTGCCAGTAGTGTTGGGACAGGGGGCACAGATACGCAGTATTTT. Translated, it gives CASSVGTGGTDTQYF.

V and J are TRBV7-2 and TRBJ1-2, with TRBD1 matching over 7 bases. The CDR3 spans 17 residues. Germline CDR1 SGHTA, CDR2 FQGNSA. With 5 bases clipped from V and 0 bases from J, the junction kept 12 bases outside the gene matches. This chain's CDR3 is CASSAVPTGTANYGYTF. CDR3 bases: TGTGCCAGCAGCGCCGTTCCTACCGGGACAGCTAACTATGGCTACACCTTC. Combining the CDR3 with reference TRBV7-2 and TRBJ1-2 gives the whole variable domain GAGVSQSPSNKVTEKGKDVELRCDPISGHTALYWYRQSLGQGLEFLIYFQGNSAPDKSGLPSDRFSAERTGGSVSTLTIQRTQQEDSAVYLCASSAVPTGTANYGYTFGSGTRLTVV.

The chain recombines TRBV7-2 with TRBJ2-5; maybe TRBD1 (5 bases). This CDR3 contains 15 residues. The germline gives CDR1 SGHTA, CDR2 FQGNSA. V was cut by 2 bases and J by 4 bases, with 14 bases left in between. CDR3 in amino acids: CASSLRTTPRETQYF. CDR3 bases: TGTGCCAGCAGCTTACGGACAACCCCAAGAGAGACCCAGTACTTC.

V gene TRBV15 combines with J gene TRBJ1-3; TRBD1 aligns across 7 bases. With V trimmed by 2 bases and J by 2 bases, 0 bases remained unmatched. Germline-derived CDR1 and CDR2 are LNHNV and YYDKDF (reference sequence). The length of the CDR3 is 14 residues. CDR3 sequence: CATSRTGAGNTIYF. CDR3 nucleotide sequence: TGTGCCACCAGCAGAACAGGGGCTGGAAACACCATATATTTT.

V and J are TRBV7-9 and TRBJ1-2; perhaps TRBD1 as D (5 bases). Trimming removed 5 bases at V and 3 bases at J, with 16 bases between. CDR1 and CDR2 (germline): SEHNR, FQNEAQ (reference sequence). The CDR3 totals 15 residues. In DNA, the CDR3 is TGTGCCAGCAGCGGAGGGGACTCCAGGGACTATGGCTACACCTTC. It yields the protein CASSGGDSRDYGYTF. The whole variable domain, remainder taken from reference TRBV7-9 and TRBJ1-2, is DTGVSQNPRHKITKRGQNVTFRCDPISEHNRLYWYRQTLGQGPEFLTYFQNEAQLEKSRLLSDRFSAERPKGSFSTLEIQRTEQGDSAMYLCASSGGDSRDYGYTFGSGTRLTVV.

The J gene is TRBJ1-1, the V gene TRBV27; 7 nucleotides align to TRBD1. Trimming at V came to 1 base and at J to 1 base, leaving 3 bases not matched to a gene. Per the germline V gene, CDR1 is MNHEY and CDR2 is SMNVEV (reference sequence). This CDR3 region has 15 residues. The CDR3: CASSLFGTANTEAFF. For the CDR3, the DNA is TGTGCCAGCAGTTTATTTGGGACAGCGAACACTGAAGCTTTCTTT.

The chain couples TRBV4-3 to TRBJ2-1, with D possibly TRBD2 on 6 matching bases. This CDR3 has 17 amino acids. Between the trimmed V and J ends, which lost 0 bases and 9 bases, there was a span of 21 bases. Germline CDR1 LGHNA, CDR2 YSLEER. The DNA of the CDR3 is TGCGCCAGCAGCCAAGAACCCCCTGGGGCGGGGATAGGTGAGCAGTTCTTC. Protein product: CASSQEPPGAGIGEQFF.

This chain links TRBV7-9 with TRBJ2-5; 10 bases are a match to TRBD2. Per germline, CDR1 SEHNR and CDR2 FQNEAQ (reference sequence). The V gene end was trimmed by 4 bases and the J gene end by 2 bases; junction bases not matched to a gene: 4. CDR3 length equals 15 residues. CDR3 loop: CASSYSGGTQETQYF. In DNA form, the CDR3 reads TGTGCCAGCAGCTATAGCGGGGGGACTCAAGAGACCCAGTACTTC.

A remark on this clone: Other DNA variants within this sample encode the same CDR3. The V gene is TRBV5-1, the J gene TRBJ1-4, with 7 bases identical to TRBD1. Looked up from germline, CDR1 is SGHRS and CDR2 is YFSETQ. After removal of 0 bases from V and 3 bases from J, the junction contained 2 bases not matched to a gene. The CDR3 is 15 amino acids. Here the CDR3 DNA reads TGCGCCAGCAGCTTGGAGGGACAGTCTAATGAAAAACTGTTTTTT. Its translation: CASSLEGQSNEKLFF.

This clone was observed a single time. The chain has TRBV5-5 and TRBJ2-5, with D perhaps matching TRBD2 (6 bases). V lost 5 bases to trimming and J lost 1 base, with 9 bases between them. CDR3 length: 13 residues. Germline values: CDR1 SGHKS, CDR2 YYEKEE (reference sequence). The CDR3 nucleotides read TGTGCCAGCAGGAGGGACTTCCAAGAGACCCAGTACTTC. This translates into CASRRDFQETQYF.

V gene TRBV29-1 combines with J gene TRBJ1-1; D may be TRBD1 (5 bases). Germline CDR1 reads SQVTM; CDR2 reads ANQGSEA. This CDR3 has 13 residues. The V gene lost 6 bases and the J gene lost 2 bases, with 13 bases spanning the gap. As DNA, the CDR3 is TGCAGCGTCGTGCAGGGTAGCAACACTGAAGCTTTCTTT. Its translation is CSVVQGSNTEAFF.